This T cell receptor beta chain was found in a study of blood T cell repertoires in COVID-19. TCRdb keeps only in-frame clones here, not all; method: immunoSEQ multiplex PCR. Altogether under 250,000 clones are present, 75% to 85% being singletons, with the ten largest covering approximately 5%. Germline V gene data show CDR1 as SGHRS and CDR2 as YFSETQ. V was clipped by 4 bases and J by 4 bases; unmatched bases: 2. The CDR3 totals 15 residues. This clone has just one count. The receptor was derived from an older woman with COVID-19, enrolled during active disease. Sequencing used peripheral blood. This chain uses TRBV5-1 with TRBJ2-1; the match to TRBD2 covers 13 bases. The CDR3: CASSQLAGGYNEQFF. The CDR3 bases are TGCGCCAGCAGCCAACTAGCGGGAGGGTACAATGAGCAGTTCTTC.